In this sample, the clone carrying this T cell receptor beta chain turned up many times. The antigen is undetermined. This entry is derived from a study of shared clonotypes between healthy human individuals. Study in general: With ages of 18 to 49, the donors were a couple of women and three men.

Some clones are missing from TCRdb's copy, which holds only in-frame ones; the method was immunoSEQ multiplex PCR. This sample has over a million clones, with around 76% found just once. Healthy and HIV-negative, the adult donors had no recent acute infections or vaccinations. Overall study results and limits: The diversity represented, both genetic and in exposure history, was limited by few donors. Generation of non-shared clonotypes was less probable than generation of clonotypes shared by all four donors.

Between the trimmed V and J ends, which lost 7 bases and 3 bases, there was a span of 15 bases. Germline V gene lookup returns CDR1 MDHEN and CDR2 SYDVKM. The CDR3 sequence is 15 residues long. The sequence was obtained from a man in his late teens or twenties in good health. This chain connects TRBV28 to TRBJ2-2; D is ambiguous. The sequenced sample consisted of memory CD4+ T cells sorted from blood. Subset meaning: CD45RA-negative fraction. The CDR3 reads CASTPFRADTGELFF. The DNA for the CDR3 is TGTGCCAGCACCCCGTTCCGGGCAGACACCGGGGAGCTGTTTTTT.